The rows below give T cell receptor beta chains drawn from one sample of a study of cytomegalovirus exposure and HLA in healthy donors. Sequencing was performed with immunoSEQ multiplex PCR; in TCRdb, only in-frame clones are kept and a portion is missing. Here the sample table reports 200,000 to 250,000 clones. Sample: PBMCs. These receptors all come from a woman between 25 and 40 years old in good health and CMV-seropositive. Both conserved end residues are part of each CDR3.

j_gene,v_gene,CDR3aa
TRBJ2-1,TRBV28,CASRGLAGDRYNEQFF
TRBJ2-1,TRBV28,CASSLNLARSYNEQFF
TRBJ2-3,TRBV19,CATKREANTDTQYF
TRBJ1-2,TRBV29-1,CSVLGLINYGYTF
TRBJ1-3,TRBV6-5,CASSPWDSGNTIYF
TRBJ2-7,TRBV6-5,CASSRRQSVYEQYF
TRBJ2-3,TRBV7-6,CASSPRQGLTTDTQYF
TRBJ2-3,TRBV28,CASSLKRGSDTQYF
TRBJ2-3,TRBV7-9,CASSSWAGGADTQYF
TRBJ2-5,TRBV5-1,CASSSNRLAGGETQYF
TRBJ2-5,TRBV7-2,CASSLARETQYF
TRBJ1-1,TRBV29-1,CSVRGRHTEAFF
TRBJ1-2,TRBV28,CASSTGTVEGYTF
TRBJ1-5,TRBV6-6,CASSSPTGGADQPQHF
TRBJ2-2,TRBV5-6,CASSYGVVRGGSAGELFF
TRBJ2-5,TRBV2,CASSDYIGGRETQYF
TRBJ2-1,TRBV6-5,CASSNSPRGNEQFF
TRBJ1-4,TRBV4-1,CASSRGWGGEKLFF
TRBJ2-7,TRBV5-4,CASSAPGTSDEQYF
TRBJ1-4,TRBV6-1,CASSASGRENEKLFF
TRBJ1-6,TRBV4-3,CASSQEKGFNNSPLHF
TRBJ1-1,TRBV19,CASSPDRDKEAFF
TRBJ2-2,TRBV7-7,CASSRGLLFGELFF
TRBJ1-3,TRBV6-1,CASGRDSGNTIYF
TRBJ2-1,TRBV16,CASSQYGQGGSYNEQFF
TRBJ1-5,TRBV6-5,CASSSTGFNQPQHF
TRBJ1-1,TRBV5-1,CASSFEGDGAFF
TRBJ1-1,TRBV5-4,CASSLVGPETEAFF
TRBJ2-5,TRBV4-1,CASGAPGAGETQYF
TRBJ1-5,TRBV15,CATSRGVGTSTQPQHF
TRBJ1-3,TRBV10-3,CAISIGTALSTGNTIYF
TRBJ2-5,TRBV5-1,CASSLSAGGLRNQETQYF
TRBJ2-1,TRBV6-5,CASSYPGGRAWEQFF
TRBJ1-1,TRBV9,CASSARSQGNTEAFF
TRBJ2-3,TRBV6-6,CAIRGLAGRGTDTQYF
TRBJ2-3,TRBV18,CASSPTGPRADTQYF
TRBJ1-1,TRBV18,CASSPSSGGNTEAFF
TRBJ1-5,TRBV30,CAWSVGGSNQPQHF
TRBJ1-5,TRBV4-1,CASSQDGRGYNQPQHF
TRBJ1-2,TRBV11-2,CASSTGGGYTF
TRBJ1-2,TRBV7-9,CASSLGSRNYGYTF
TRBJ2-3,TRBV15,CATSKGQGEGVDTQYF
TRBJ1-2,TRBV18,CASSPREDYGYTF
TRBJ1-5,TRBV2,CASSAVGQGNQPQHF
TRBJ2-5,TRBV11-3,CASSLMGARGQYF
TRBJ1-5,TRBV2,CASSESSGSEPQHF
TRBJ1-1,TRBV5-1,CASSFTGRTEAFF
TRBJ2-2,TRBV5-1,CASSAGGLNTGELFF
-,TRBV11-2,CASSLVEGEQYF
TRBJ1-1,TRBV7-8,CASSPGQLNANTEAFF
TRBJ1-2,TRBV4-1,CASSRSRDRVNYGYTF
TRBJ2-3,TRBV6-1,CASSDAGGTDTQYF
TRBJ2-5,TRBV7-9,CASSLTNLAGVTLETQYF
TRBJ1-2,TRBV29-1,CSVDRVGTANYGYTF